A single sample is the source of the 18 T cell receptor beta chains below, sequenced in a study of T cell responses to AZD1222 COVID-19 vaccine. Only in-frame clones appear in the TCRdb table, and some are missing; sequencing was by immunoSEQ multiplex PCR. The repertoire holds about 83,000 clones, with 80% to 90% as singletons. Sequencing used peripheral blood, obtained 28 days after the second AZD1222 dose. The receptors stem from an adult who received the AZD1222 COVID-19 vaccine.

V and J are TRBV9 and TRBJ2-7, with 8 bases identical to TRBD2. Germline V lookup: CDR1 SGDLS, CDR2 YYNGEE. The CDR3 spans 16 residues. Trimming cost V 0 bases and J 0 bases; bases outside gene matches: 5. In DNA, the CDR3 is TGTGCCAGCAGCGTAGGGGTAGCGGGAATCTCCTACGAGCAGTACTTC. Translated, it gives CASSVGVAGISYEQYF.

The rearrangement uses TRBV30 and TRBJ1-1; unclear D gene. Looked up from germline, CDR1 is GTSNPN and CDR2 is SVGIG (reference sequence). Trimming removed 4 bases from V and 5 bases from J, with 8 bases in between. This CDR3 region has 11 residues. The CDR3 region has the DNA TGTGCCTGGATATGGACTACTGAAGCTTTCTTT. It codes for CAWIWTTEAFF. Drawing the rest from reference TRBV30 and TRBJ1-1, the complete variable domain is SQTIHQWPATLVQPVGSPLSLECTVEGTSNPNLYWYRQAAGRGLQLLFYSVGIGQISSEVPQNLSASRPQDRQFILSSKKLLLSDSGFYLCAWIWTTEAFFGQGTRLTVV.

The chain has TRBV7-8 and TRBJ1-5; TRBD1 aligns across 9 bases. The CDR3 has 14 residues. With V trimmed by 5 bases and J by 4 bases, 3 bases remained unmatched. In germline, CDR1 is SGHVS, CDR2 FQNEAQ. CDR3 protein: CASSRGQGNQPQHF. Written as DNA, the CDR3 is TGTGCCAGCAGCCGAGGACAGGGGAATCAGCCCCAGCATTTT.

The chain combines TRBV2 with TRBJ2-4; 13 nucleotides match TRBD2. Germline values: CDR1 SNHLY, CDR2 FYNNEI. This CDR3 has 20 amino acids. V lost 2 bases and J lost 0; bases outside the gene matches: 10. CDR3 sequence (DNA): TGTGCCAGCAGTGAATTTGGTACTAGCGGGGGGGTAGGAGCCAAAAACATTCAGTACTTC. Encoded protein: CASSEFGTSGGVGAKNIQYF.

Written as DNA, the CDR3 is TGTGCCAGCAGTTCCGGGCGTCCCCCTGGAAACACCATATATTTT. Its translation: CASSSGRPPGNTIYF. V usage is TRBV6-5 and J usage is TRBJ1-3; D unclear. This CDR3 is 15 amino acids long. Germline V lookup: CDR1 MNHEY, CDR2 SVGAGI. V lost 4 bases to trimming and J lost 2 bases, with 12 bases between them.

This clone appeared a single time. J is TRBJ2-3 and V is TRBV27; tentatively, D is TRBD2 (6 bases). CDR1 is MNHEY, CDR2 SMNVEV, per germline (reference sequence). V was trimmed by 2 bases and J by 4 bases, leaving 13 bases between them. The CDR3 runs to 15 residues. CDR3 sequence reads: CASSLRPGDADTQYF. The CDR3 nucleotides are TGTGCCAGCAGTTTAAGACCGGGGGACGCAGATACGCAGTATTTT.

This clone was seen a single time. This sequence joins TRBV7-9 and TRBJ2-1; D is perhaps TRBD1 or TRBD2 (5 bases each). The germline V gene has CDR1 SEHNR and CDR2 FQNEAQ (reference sequence). The V gene lost 3 bases and the J gene lost 3 bases, with 12 bases spanning the gap. The CDR3 consists of 15 residues. DNA for the CDR3: TGTGCCAGCAGCTTGGGGGAGCGGATCTACAATGAGCAGTTCTTC. Its protein product is CASSLGERIYNEQFF.

The chain links TRBV11-2 to TRBJ1-2; possibly TRBD1 for D (5 bases). V lost 1 base and J 8 bases, leaving 17 bases between the germline ends. Germline CDR1 and CDR2: SGHAT and FQNNGV. The CDR3 runs to 15 residues. Here the CDR3 reads CASSLAPGGYRGYTF. For the CDR3, the DNA is TGTGCCAGCAGCTTAGCCCCTGGGGGGTATAGAGGCTACACCTTC.

The J gene is TRBJ1-3, the V gene TRBV7-3; D perhaps matches TRBD1 (5 bases). Trimming stripped 5 bases from V and 2 bases from J, with 13 bases between. Germline CDR1 SGHTA, CDR2 FQGTGA. This CDR3 is built from 15 residues. The chain's CDR3 is CASSPSGAPGNTIYF. The CDR3 nucleotides are TGTGCCAGCAGCCCGTCCGGGGCCCCTGGAAACACCATATATTTT. The full variable domain, with the rest looked up from reference TRBV7-3 and TRBJ1-3, is GAGVSQTPSNKVTEKGKYVELRCDPISGHTALYWYRQSLGQGPEFLIYFQGTGAADDSGLPNDRFFAVRPEGSVSTLKIQRTERGDSAVYLCASSPSGAPGNTIYFGEGSWLTVV.

Only a few counts were recorded for this clone. The chain carries TRBV7-6 and TRBJ1-4; D is unresolved. The CDR3 has 17 amino acids. Germline V gene sequence: CDR1 SGHVS, CDR2 FNYEAQ. V dropped 2 bases and J dropped 8 bases, with 21 bases sitting between them. The CDR3 sequence is CASSLLPPARLGEKLFF. CDR3 in DNA: TGTGCCAGCAGCTTATTGCCACCGGCTCGCCTAGGGGAAAAACTGTTTTTT.

The chain joins TRBV12-3 or TRBV12-4 to TRBJ1-2; D uncertain. The V end was cut by 3 bases, the J end by 8 bases, with 13 bases between. There are 13 residues in the CDR3. The CDR3 coding sequence is TGTGCCAGCAGTTTTAAAGGGTATGGAGGCTACACCTTC. Residues: CASSFKGYGGYTF.

V and J are TRBV3-1 (or the pseudogene TRBV3-2) and TRBJ2-7; 9 bases match TRBD1. The CDR3 is made up of 14 amino acids. V was pared by 4 bases and J by 2 bases, with 3 bases of the junction left unmatched. In germline, CDR1 is LGHDT, CDR2 YNNKEL (reference sequence). CDR3: CASSPGQGPYEQYF. Here the CDR3 DNA reads TGTGCCAGCAGCCCGGGACAGGGACCCTACGAGCAGTACTTC.

The chain recombines TRBV5-6 with TRBJ1-3; 7 bases line up with TRBD1. Germline loops: CDR1 SGHDT, CDR2 YYEEEE. Trimming at V came to 4 bases and at J to 0 bases, leaving 4 bases not matched to a gene. CDR3 size: 15 residues. The CDR3, as DNA: TGTGCCAGCAGCCGAGGACAGGTCTCTGGAAACACCATATATTTT. It translates to CASSRGQVSGNTIYF.

J is TRBJ2-5 and V is TRBV19, with 8 bases aligning to TRBD2. V was clipped by 2 bases and J by 5 bases; unmatched bases: 10. Germline CDR1 LNHDA, CDR2 SQIVND (reference sequence). CDR3 length equals 16 residues. For the CDR3, the DNA is TGTGCCAGTAGTATATTAGGACGGGGGGGCGAGGAGACCCAGTACTTC. It codes for CASSILGRGGEETQYF.

The chain combines TRBV6-6 with TRBJ2-1; D perhaps matches TRBD2 (5 bases). V lost 0 bases and J lost 5, with 5 bases in between. This CDR3 spans 13 amino acids. Germline V CDR1 and CDR2: MNHNY, SVGAGI (reference sequence). This chain's CDR3 is CASSYSGDNEQFF. CDR3 in DNA: TGTGCCAGCAGTTACTCCGGGGACAATGAGCAGTTCTTC.

CDR3 sequence: CASSLLSTSTDNEQFF. The CDR3 DNA reads TGTGCCAGCAGTTTATTAAGTACTAGCACCGACAATGAGCAGTTCTTC. The chain couples TRBV28 to TRBJ2-1, with a weak D call TRBD2 (6 bases). V lost 1 base, J lost 5 bases, and 15 bases lay in between. The CDR3 is 16 amino acids. The germline gives CDR1 MDHEN, CDR2 SYDVKM.

The CDR3: CASSRGRPNTEAFF. CDR3 DNA: TGCGCCAGCAGCCGCGGACGGCCGAACACTGAAGCTTTCTTT. The chain recombines TRBV4-3 with TRBJ1-1; D not certain. Germline V lookup: CDR1 LGHNA, CDR2 YSLEER. V was cut by 4 bases and J by 1 base, with 10 bases left in between. CDR3 length equals 14 residues.

This clone has only one observation. The chain is built from TRBV27 and TRBJ2-7, with 7 bases fitting TRBD2. This CDR3 has 15 amino acids. Germline values: CDR1 MNHEY, CDR2 SMNVEV (reference sequence). V lost 0 bases to trimming and J lost 4 bases; unmatched junction nucleotides: 6. In DNA, the CDR3 is TGTGCCAGCAGTTTATCGAGGGTACTAGCGTACGAGCAGTACTTC. Its protein is CASSLSRVLAYEQYF.